These 24 T cell receptor beta chains came from one sample sequenced in a study of cytomegalovirus exposure and HLA in healthy donors. TCRdb's table, derived via immunoSEQ multiplex PCR, lists solely in-frame clones and lacks some. The sample records tens of thousands of clones, approximately 80% being singletons. Sequencing was done on a sample of PBMCs. The receptor set was obtained from a man aged 25-45 years in good health and CMV-seronegative.

The chain carries TRBV7-9 and TRBJ1-6; possibly TRBD1 for D (5 bases). CDR3 length: 14 amino acids. The ends were cut back, 4 bases at V and 9 bases at J, with 13 bases in the middle. In germline, CDR1 is SEHNR, CDR2 FQNEAQ (reference sequence). For the CDR3, the DNA is TGTGCCAGCAGCTACCGGGGGTTCTCTTCACCCCTCCACTTT. Translating it yields CASSYRGFSSPLHF. The whole variable domain, remainder taken from reference TRBV7-9 and TRBJ1-6, is DTGVSQNPRHKITKRGQNVTFRCDPISEHNRLYWYRQTLGQGPEFLTYFQNEAQLEKSRLLSDRFSAERPKGSFSTLEIQRTEQGDSAMYLCASSYRGFSSPLHFGNGTRLTVT.

The V and J genes are TRBV10-3 and TRBJ2-2; D might be TRBD2 (6 bases). CDR1 and CDR2 (germline): ENHRY, SYGVKD. V dropped 6 bases and J dropped 1 base, with 12 bases sitting between them. The CDR3 sequence is 15 residues long. The CDR3 sequence: CAIRTGTQNTGELFF. The CDR3 DNA is TGTGCCATCAGAACCGGGACTCAGAACACCGGGGAGCTGTTTTTT.

This clone showed up just a few times. The rearrangement links TRBV7-9 to TRBJ2-2, with TRBD2 matching 10 bases. V shed 5 bases, J shed 2 bases, and the junction held 14 bases outside the gene matches. The CDR3 loop spans 19 amino acids. Per the germline V gene, CDR1 is SEHNR and CDR2 is FQNEAQ (reference sequence). The CDR3 reads CASSPLVSGLAANTGELFF. CDR3 coding DNA: TGTGCCAGCAGCCCTCTCGTATCTGGACTAGCGGCAAACACCGGGGAGCTGTTTTTT.

The chain employs TRBV29-1 and TRBJ2-5, with TRBD1 matching 7 bases. CDR3 length: 16 residues. The V segment lost 5 bases and the J segment 2 bases; nucleotides outside the gene matches: 14. CDR1 is SQVTM and CDR2 is ANQGSEA in the germline V gene. The CDR3 DNA reads TGCAGCGTTCCAAAAGGAAACAGGGGCCCGCAAGAGACCCAGTACTTC. Protein sequence: CSVPKGNRGPQETQYF. The entire variable domain, with the rest obtained from reference TRBV29-1 and TRBJ2-5, is as follows: SAVISQKPSRDICQRGTSLTIQCQVDSQVTMMFWYRQQPGQSLTLIATANQGSEATYESGFVIDKFPISRPNLTFSTLTVSNMSPEDSSIYLCSVPKGNRGPQETQYFGPGTRLLVL.

This rearrangement joins TRBV5-1 to TRBJ2-2; D perhaps matches TRBD2 (6 bases). The V end was cut by 6 bases, the J end by 7 bases, with 10 bases between. The CDR3 contains 12 residues. From germline, CDR1 is SGHRS and CDR2 YFSETQ. CDR3: CASTSGVGELFF. The CDR3 bases are TGCGCCAGCACCTCGGGGGTCGGGGAGCTGTTTTTT.

V is TRBV6-5 and J is TRBJ1-1; 8 nucleotides align to TRBD1. V gave up 2 bases and J gave up 5 bases; unmatched junction bases: 7. Germline V lookup: CDR1 MNHEY, CDR2 SVGAGI. This CDR3 region has 15 residues. The CDR3 DNA is TGTGCCAGCAGTTACCACAGACAGGGGCCGACTGAAGCTTTCTTT. Translated: CASSYHRQGPTEAFF.

This chain links TRBV6-5 with TRBJ2-7; no firm D call. The ends were cut back, 6 bases at V and 7 bases at J, with 19 bases in the middle. CDR3 length: 14 amino acids. Germline assignment: CDR1 MNHEY and CDR2 SVGAGI. CDR3 sequence reads: CASRGNGEIGEQYV. The CDR3, as DNA: TGTGCCAGCAGGGGGAATGGAGAGATCGGGGAGCAGTACGTC.

This sequence joins TRBV28 and TRBJ2-7; no reliable D call. The V gene lost 2 bases and the J gene lost 5 bases, with 4 bases spanning the gap. The germline V gene encodes CDR1 MDHEN and CDR2 SYDVKM. The CDR3 extends over 11 amino acids. The DNA for the CDR3 is TGTGCCAGCAGTTTACATCACGAGCAGTACTTC. Encoded protein: CASSLHHEQYF.

This clone was recorded a few times. The V call is TRBV27, the J call TRBJ1-5; D not certain. The CDR3 spans 13 residues. V lost 4 bases and J 3 bases, leaving 7 bases between the germline ends. Germline V gives CDR1 MNHEY, CDR2 SMNVEV (reference sequence). CDR3 region: CASSSRHNQPQHF. The CDR3 DNA is TGTGCCAGCAGTTCCCGACACAATCAGCCCCAGCATTTT.

V is TRBV6-4 and J is TRBJ2-1, with TRBD1 identical over 7 bases. CDR3 length: 15 residues. Per germline, CDR1 MRHNA and CDR2 SNTAGT. The J segment lost 8 bases and the V segment lost 0 bases, leaving 7 bases of the junction unmatched. The CDR3 loop reads CASSDSDRAWDEQFF. Written as DNA, the CDR3 is TGTGCCAGCAGTGACTCAGACAGGGCTTGGGATGAGCAGTTCTTC.

The V and J genes are TRBV7-2 and TRBJ1-5; the D is unclear. The CDR3 loop spans 19 amino acids. V was trimmed by 2 bases and J by 0 bases, leaving 20 bases between them. CDR1 is SGHTA, CDR2 FQGNSA, per germline. The CDR3 DNA is TGTGCCAGCAGCTTATTTGGCGTATATTCGGGGTATAGCAATCAGCCCCAGCATTTT. This translates into CASSLFGVYSGYSNQPQHF. Together with reference TRBV7-2 and TRBJ1-5, the CDR3 gives the full variable domain: GAGVSQSPSNKVTEKGKDVELRCDPISGHTALYWYRQSLGQGLEFLIYFQGNSAPDKSGLPSDRFSAERTGGSVSTLTIQRTQQEDSAVYLCASSLFGVYSGYSNQPQHFGDGTRLSIL.

The chain couples TRBV19 to TRBJ2-2, with TRBD2 matching 9 bases. V lost 5 bases, J lost 7 bases, and 5 bases stayed unmatched. The CDR3 is 14 residues long. Germline V gives CDR1 LNHDA, CDR2 SQIVND (reference sequence). The CDR3, as DNA: TGTGCCAGTAGTTTGACTAGCGGAGGCGGGGAGCTGTTTTTT. Its translation: CASSLTSGGGELFF.

This clone came up once. This chain connects TRBV5-1 to TRBJ1-1; D unclear. The CDR3 has 15 residues. Trimming took 0 bases from V and 1 from J, leaving 10 bases between them. CDR1 and CDR2 from the germline V gene are SGHRS and YFSETQ. The CDR3 sequence is CASSLAMARNTEAFF. For the CDR3, the DNA is TGCGCCAGCAGCTTGGCAATGGCCAGGAACACTGAAGCTTTCTTT.

This clone appeared a few times. This chain connects TRBV11-3 to TRBJ1-1; unclear D gene. CDR3 size: 13 residues. Germline loops: CDR1 SGHNT, CDR2 YENEEA. The ends were cut back, 0 bases at V and 0 bases at J, with 2 bases in the middle. CDR3 residues: CASSLDMNTEAFF. DNA for the CDR3: TGTGCCAGCAGCTTAGATATGAACACTGAAGCTTTCTTT.

V usage is TRBV28 and J usage is TRBJ1-2; no reliable D call. Trimming cost V 7 bases and J 4 bases, with 10 bases left between them. There are 12 residues in the CDR3. CDR1 is MDHEN, CDR2 SYDVKM, per germline. CDR3 sequence: CASNRPFYGYTF. The CDR3, as DNA: TGTGCCAGCAACAGACCATTCTATGGCTACACCTTC.

This chain uses TRBV7-3 with TRBJ2-1; weak D call: TRBD2 (5 bases). The V and J ends lost 0 bases and 0 bases respectively, with 6 bases between them. This CDR3 is built from 15 residues. CDR1 and CDR2 (germline): SGHTA, FQGTGA. The CDR3 region is CASSLTGDSYNEQFF. As DNA, the CDR3 is TGTGCCAGCAGCTTAACCGGGGACTCCTACAATGAGCAGTTCTTC.

This chain links TRBV11-3 with TRBJ2-3; possibly TRBD2 for D (5 bases). V lost 5 bases, J lost 0 bases, and 15 bases lay in between. Germline CDR1 SGHNT, CDR2 YENEEA. The CDR3 is 16 amino acids. The CDR3 DNA sequence: TGTGCCAGCAGCCCAAGCACGAGCGGAAGCACAGATACGCAGTATTTT. Translated, it gives CASSPSTSGSTDTQYF.

The chain combines TRBV7-2 with TRBJ2-5; D is undetermined. Germline V lookup: CDR1 SGHTA, CDR2 FQGNSA. Trimming stripped 7 bases from V and 9 bases from J, with 21 bases between. There are 14 residues in the CDR3. CDR3 protein: CASTTVWQGEAQYF. For the CDR3, the DNA is TGTGCCAGCACCACCGTCTGGCAAGGCGAGGCCCAGTACTTC.

The gene calls are TRBV4-2 and TRBJ2-1; D perhaps matches TRBD2 (7 bases). Germline V lookup: CDR1 LGHNA, CDR2 YNFKEQ. This CDR3 has 19 residues. Between the trimmed V and J ends, which lost 0 bases and 2 bases, there was a span of 20 bases. The CDR3 DNA follows: TGTGCCAGCAGCCAAGAAGGGGGAGGGTTCCTTCCTCCCTACAATGAGCAGTTCTTC. Translation gives CASSQEGGGFLPPYNEQFF.

The genes are TRBV7-9 and TRBJ1-2; tentatively, D is TRBD1 (5 bases). The CDR3 consists of 17 residues. Between the trimmed V and J ends, which lost 2 bases and 4 bases, there was a span of 20 bases. Germline assignment: CDR1 SEHNR and CDR2 FQNEAQ (reference sequence). The CDR3 reads CASSLSLRQGMSYGYTF. DNA for the CDR3: TGTGCCAGCAGCTTATCTCTCAGGCAGGGAATGTCCTATGGCTACACCTTC.

The chain carries TRBV21-1 and TRBJ2-1; the table calls TRBD2, which could not be checked here. TRBV21-1 corresponds to a pseudogene. This CDR3 is built from 15 residues. The CDR3 is CASTKGGGRHNEQFF. The CDR3 DNA reads TGTGCCAGCACCAAAGGGGGAGGCCGTCATAATGAGCAGTTCTTC.

This chain connects TRBV6-6 to TRBJ1-5; D remains unclear. Trimming removed 4 bases from V and 2 bases from J, with 9 bases in between. Germline V gene data show CDR1 as MNHNY and CDR2 as SVGAGI (reference sequence). The CDR3 spans 14 residues. The CDR3, as DNA: TGTGCCAGCAGTTCCAACCAGGGCAATCAGCCCCAGCATTTT. Translating it yields CASSSNQGNQPQHF.

V usage is TRBV4-1 and J usage is TRBJ1-2, with D perhaps matching TRBD1 (6 bases). Looked up from germline, CDR1 is MGHRA and CDR2 is YSYEKL. V was clipped by 0 bases and J by 0 bases, with 17 bases between them. The CDR3 consists of 18 residues. The CDR3 loop is CASSQDPRGRVPNYGYTF. In DNA form, the CDR3 reads TGCGCCAGCAGCCAAGACCCCAGGGGCAGGGTGCCTAACTATGGCTACACCTTC.

This chain connects TRBV5-1 to TRBJ1-1, with 8 nucleotides matching TRBD1. V gave up 3 bases and J gave up 5 bases; unmatched junction bases: 3. CDR3 length: 13 residues. CDR1 is SGHRS, CDR2 YFSETQ, per germline. CDR3 nucleotides: TGCGCCAGCAGCTGGACAGGGAGGACTGAAGCTTTCTTT. Translating gives CASSWTGRTEAFF.